Below, 14 T cell receptor beta chains from the same sample are listed, as sequenced in a study of T cells in Graves' hyperthyroidism and ophthalmopathy. Amplified regions were TCR beta CDR3 sequences from RNA transcripts. HTBI primers were employed in a first-round RT-PCR of the TCR CDR3. TCRdb ran MiXCR on the multiplex PCR reads and lists one entry per CDR3 protein. Among around 300,000 distinct CDR3 sequences, about an eighth were seen once, and the ten largest hold 7% to 8.5%. Sequencing input: blood. Receptor source: a woman aged 30 to 39 with Graves' hyperthyroidism that later progressed to Graves' ophthalmopathy.

This clonotype has ten or more counts. An end of the junction does not agree with germline; a read error may underlie this. J is TRBJ2-7 and V is TRBV7-9; 8 positions agree with TRBD1. Germline CDR1 and CDR2: SEHNR and FQNEAQ (reference sequence). The CDR3 sequence is 16 residues long. CDR3 in DNA: TGTGCCAGCAGGGCCAAATTACAGGGGGATACCTACCATTGGCACTTC. Its translation is CASRAKLQGDTYHWHF.

This clonotype has ten or more counts. The chain is built from TRBV2 and TRBJ1-5; tentative D call: TRBD1 (5 bases). The germline V gene encodes CDR1 SNHLY and CDR2 FYNNEI. Between the trimmed V and J ends, which lost 10 bases and 0 bases, there was a span of 13 bases. This CDR3 is 14 amino acids long. The CDR3 reads CANVARGSNQPQHF. DNA for the CDR3: TGTGCCAACGTGGCGAGGGGTAGCAATCAGCCCCAGCATTTT.

The chain employs TRBV20-1 and TRBJ2-3; 9 nucleotides match TRBD2. The trim removed 0 bases at V and 3 bases at J, leaving 10 bases unmatched. Germline V CDR1 and CDR2: DFQATT, SNEGSKA (reference sequence). This CDR3 contains 17 residues. The CDR3 loop is CSARDSAPSGRTDTQYF. DNA of the CDR3: TGCAGTGCTAGAGATTCCGCGCCAAGCGGGAGGACAGATACGCAGTATTTT.

This clonotype has at least ten counts. This rearrangement joins TRBV27 to TRBJ2-7, with D possibly matching TRBD1 (6 bases). Trimming removed 6 bases from V and 0 bases from J, with 12 bases in between. This CDR3 is 14 amino acids long. CDR1 MNHEY and CDR2 SMNVEV come from the germline V gene (reference sequence). The chain's CDR3 is CASRWDTSSYEQYF. The CDR3 DNA is TGTGCCAGCAGGTGGGACACGAGCTCCTACGAGCAGTACTTC.

The CDR3 nucleotides read TGTGCCAGCAGTTCTGAGATGATCGGGACTAGTGTGGGCGAGCAGTACTTC. It codes for CASSSEMIGTSVGEQYF. The J gene is TRBJ2-7, the V gene TRBV6-2 or TRBV6-3; 8 positions agree with TRBD2. Germline V gives CDR1 MNHEY, CDR2 SVGEGT. The CDR3 runs to 17 residues. The J segment lost 6 bases and the V segment lost 4 bases, leaving 17 bases of the junction unmatched.

This clonotype was seen repeatedly, ten times or more. The chain recombines TRBV11-2 with TRBJ2-3; D possibly corresponds to TRBD2 (6 bases). Trimming cost V 3 bases and J 1 base, with 8 bases left between them. This CDR3 comprises 14 residues. CDR1 SGHAT and CDR2 FQNNGV come from the germline V gene. The CDR3 sequence is CASSLWGGTDTQYF. DNA of the CDR3: TGTGCCAGCAGCTTGTGGGGGGGCACAGATACGCAGTATTTT.

This clonotype appeared many times. This chain joins TRBV28 and TRBJ2-5; 10 nucleotides agree with TRBD2. Losses at the gene ends were 6 bases for V and 5 bases for J; bases not matched to a gene: 9. This CDR3 has 15 amino acids. Germline CDR1 is MDHEN and CDR2 is SYDVKM. The CDR3 sequence: CASRPLAGEWETQYF. The CDR3 coding sequence is TGTGCCAGCAGGCCGCTAGCGGGAGAATGGGAGACCCAGTACTTC. The full variable domain, with the rest looked up from reference TRBV28 and TRBJ2-5, is DVKVTQSSRYLVKRTGEKVFLECVQDMDHENMFWYRQDPGLGLRLIYFSYDVKMKEKGDIPEGYSVSREKKERFSLILESASTNQTSMYLCASRPLAGEWETQYFGPGTRLLVL.

There are many counts of this clonotype. The rearrangement links TRBV18 to TRBJ1-4; D remains ambiguous. The CDR3 totals 13 residues. Trimming cost V 2 bases and J 4 bases, with 5 bases left between them. Looked up from germline, CDR1 is KGHSH and CDR2 is LQKENI. CDR3 in DNA: TGTGCCAGCTCACCAGGAATTAATGAAAAACTGTTTTTT. Residues: CASSPGINEKLFF.

This clonotype was found many times. The gene calls are TRBV28 and TRBJ2-7; 8 bases are shared with TRBD2. From germline, CDR1 is MDHEN and CDR2 SYDVKM. This CDR3 comprises 15 residues. After removal of 8 bases from V and 1 base from J, the junction contained 10 bases not matched to a gene. The CDR3 nucleotides are TGTGCCAGCGGGCGGGAGGCCACGGGATCCTACGAGCAGTACTTC. This gives the protein CASGREATGSYEQYF.

This clonotype was seen many times. The chain couples TRBV7-9 to TRBJ2-7; no reliable D call. Trimming cost V 5 bases and J 6 bases, with 20 bases left between them. Per the germline V gene, CDR1 is SEHNR and CDR2 is FQNEAQ (reference sequence). CDR3 length equals 15 residues. This CDR3 is CASSPLRAQAFEQYF. The DNA for the CDR3 is TGTGCCAGCAGCCCCCTCCGGGCGCAGGCCTTCGAGCAGTACTTC.

V usage is TRBV24-1 and J usage is TRBJ2-2; possible D gene TRBD2, 6 bases. CDR1 is KGHDR and CDR2 is SFDVKD in the germline V gene. The CDR3 covers 14 residues. Between the trimmed V and J ends, which lost 9 bases and 4 bases, there was a span of 14 bases. The CDR3 protein is CATGGSGATGELFF. The CDR3 nucleotides are TGTGCCACCGGGGGTAGCGGAGCCACCGGGGAGCTGTTTTTT.

The table lists this clonotype with many counts. The chain uses TRBV12-3 or TRBV12-4 and TRBJ2-4; 11 bases match TRBD1. The CDR3 is 15 amino acids. J was trimmed by 7 bases and V by 6 bases; bases with no gene match: 8. CDR3 in amino acids: CASRGDRGEGNIQYF. For the CDR3, the DNA is TGTGCCAGCAGGGGGGACAGGGGGGAGGGGAACATTCAGTACTTC.

This clonotype was seen repeatedly, ten times or more. The rearrangement uses TRBV6-5 and TRBJ1-1, with D possibly matching TRBD1 (6 bases). The CDR3 runs to 15 residues. Germline CDR1 is MNHEY and CDR2 is SVGAGI. Between the trimmed V and J ends, which lost 2 bases and 2 bases, there was a span of 12 bases. The DNA for the CDR3 is TGTGCCAGCAGTTACGGGGACGGGACAAACACTGAAGCTTTCTTT. As protein: CASSYGDGTNTEAFF.

This clonotype was seen repeatedly, ten times or more. The gene calls are TRBV5-1 and TRBJ2-7, with 8 bases fitting TRBD1. Germline-derived CDR1 and CDR2 are SGHRS and YFSETQ. This CDR3 region has 14 residues. The V segment lost 7 bases and the J segment 0 bases; nucleotides outside the gene matches: 6. Written as DNA, the CDR3 is TGCGCCAGCGCTAGGGACAGGAGCTCCTACGAGCAGTACTTC. Translation gives CASARDRSSYEQYF.